Presented here are 29 T cell receptor beta chains from one specimen sequenced in a study of cytomegalovirus exposure and HLA in healthy donors. PCR amplification relied on 60 Vbeta primers (plus 13 Jbeta primers). The repertoire was sequenced with immunoSEQ multiplex PCR; TCRdb's copy has only in-frame clones and lacks some. The sample lists 170,000 or so clones, around 77% occurring once. Sequencing input: PBMCs. Receptors originate from a woman between 25 and 40 years old in good health and CMV-seronegative.

The J gene is TRBJ2-3, the V gene TRBV19; D unclear. CDR1 is LNHDA, CDR2 SQIVND, per germline (reference sequence). The V end was cut by 5 bases, the J end by 5 bases, with 14 bases between. The CDR3 contains 14 residues. Here the CDR3 DNA reads TGTGCCAGTAGTTTCCGGCAGGCTGAAGATACGCAGTATTTT. It encodes CASSFRQAEDTQYF.

This clone was observed a few times. The chain carries TRBV30 and TRBJ2-1, with a possible D match to TRBD2 (5 bases). This CDR3 is built from 12 residues. The germline V gene encodes CDR1 GTSNPN and CDR2 SVGIG (reference sequence). Deletions cut 4 bases from V and 5 bases from J, with 9 bases between. CDR3 amino acids: CAWNSGHNEQFF. The CDR3 DNA follows: TGTGCCTGGAACAGCGGACACAATGAGCAGTTCTTC. Supplemented by reference TRBV30 and TRBJ2-1, the full variable domain reads SQTIHQWPATLVQPVGSPLSLECTVEGTSNPNLYWYRQAAGRGLQLLFYSVGIGQISSEVPQNLSASRPQDRQFILSSKKLLLSDSGFYLCAWNSGHNEQFFGPGTRLTVL.

This chain links TRBV5-5 with TRBJ2-5; 7 bases line up with TRBD2. Trimming cost V 0 bases and J 4 bases; bases outside gene matches: 3. CDR3 size: 14 residues. Germline CDR1 and CDR2: SGHKS and YYEKEE (reference sequence). CDR3 in amino acids: CASSLVSGGETQYF. CDR3 DNA sequence: TGTGCCAGCAGCTTGGTCTCGGGGGGAGAGACCCAGTACTTC.

The chain carries TRBV9 and TRBJ1-4, with D possibly TRBD1 on 6 matching bases. This CDR3 has 14 residues. V was clipped by 4 bases and J by 8 bases, with 15 bases between them. CDR1 and CDR2 (germline): SGDLS, YYNGEE. CDR3 in amino acids: CASSLSGGQEKLFF. CDR3 bases: TGTGCCAGCAGCCTAAGCGGGGGGCAGGAAAAACTGTTTTTT.

This clone was observed a single time. This chain connects TRBV7-6 to TRBJ1-2, with D possibly TRBD1 on 6 matching bases. This CDR3 spans 14 amino acids. Germline CDR1 SGHVS, CDR2 FNYEAQ. Trimming left V 1 base short and J 7 bases short, with 13 bases between. The CDR3 reads CASSLGSGVGGYTF. The CDR3 nucleotides read TGTGCCAGCAGCTTAGGGTCAGGGGTGGGTGGCTACACCTTC.

Concerning this clone: At one end the junction does not follow the germline gene, possibly because of a read error. The chain uses TRBV10-2 and TRBJ1-1; a possible D gene is TRBD1 (6 bases). Germline V gives CDR1 WSHSY, CDR2 SAAADI. The CDR3 totals 17 residues. CDR3 amino acids: CASTRSGEGGPPREVFF. The DNA of the CDR3 is TGCGCCAGCACCCGCTCAGGGGAGGGGGGCCCCCCCCGGGAAGTTTTCTTT.

The chain couples TRBV9 to TRBJ1-2; D is unclear. Trimming removed 0 bases from V and 0 bases from J, with 6 bases in between. Germline V gene sequence: CDR1 SGDLS, CDR2 YYNGEE. The CDR3 is made up of 14 amino acids. The CDR3 DNA sequence: TGTGCCAGCAGCGTAGGGCCGACTAACTATGGCTACACCTTC. Translation gives CASSVGPTNYGYTF.

This chain joins TRBV29-1 and TRBJ1-1; D not resolved. CDR1 and CDR2 from the germline V gene are SQVTM and ANQGSEA. Trimming stripped 6 bases from V and 0 bases from J, with 11 bases between. The CDR3 spans 13 residues. CDR3 bases: TGCAGCGTCAAGAACCTAATGAACACTGAAGCTTTCTTT. Amino acids: CSVKNLMNTEAFF. The entire variable domain, with the rest obtained from reference TRBV29-1 and TRBJ1-1, is as follows: SAVISQKPSRDICQRGTSLTIQCQVDSQVTMMFWYRQQPGQSLTLIATANQGSEATYESGFVIDKFPISRPNLTFSTLTVSNMSPEDSSIYLCSVKNLMNTEAFFGQGTRLTVV.

In its sample, this clone was seen a few times. The chain carries TRBV30 and TRBJ2-7; tentative D call: TRBD1 (6 bases). Germline loops: CDR1 GTSNPN, CDR2 SVGIG (reference sequence). V shed 0 bases and J shed 2 bases, with 11 bases lying between them. The CDR3 loop spans 14 amino acids. The CDR3 loop reads CAWSVDRLTYEQYF. The CDR3, as DNA: TGTGCCTGGAGTGTAGACAGGTTGACCTACGAGCAGTACTTC.

The chain recombines TRBV5-6 with TRBJ2-7, with D maybe TRBD1 (5 bases). V dropped 3 bases and J dropped 0 bases, with 10 bases sitting between them. The V gene's germline CDR1 is SGHDT and CDR2 YYEEEE. The CDR3 length is 14 residues. This CDR3 reads CASSYDRLSYEQYF. The CDR3 DNA is TGTGCCAGCAGCTATGACAGACTCTCCTACGAGCAGTACTTC.

V and J are TRBV30 and TRBJ1-2; tentative D call: TRBD1 (5 bases). Germline values: CDR1 GTSNPN, CDR2 SVGIG (reference sequence). Deletions cut 1 base from V and 5 bases from J, with 11 bases between. The CDR3 is 13 residues long. CDR3 coding DNA: TGTGCCTGGAGTGGGACACCAACTTATGGCTACACCTTC. Residues: CAWSGTPTYGYTF.

The chain combines TRBV5-1 with TRBJ2-1; 7 nucleotides align to TRBD2. Looked up from germline, CDR1 is SGHRS and CDR2 is YFSETQ. The CDR3 runs to 14 residues. V was clipped by 6 bases and J by 7 bases; unmatched bases: 10. This CDR3 reads CASTPLRGWNEQFF. The CDR3 coding sequence is TGCGCCAGCACCCCCTTGCGGGGGTGGAATGAGCAGTTCTTC.

V is TRBV28 and J is TRBJ2-7, with D possibly TRBD1 on 6 matching bases. The CDR3 is 12 amino acids. The V gene lost 7 bases and the J gene lost 4 bases, with 11 bases spanning the gap. The germline CDR1 and CDR2 sequences are MDHEN and SYDVKM. The CDR3 spells CASTPGQYEQYF. For the CDR3, the DNA is TGTGCCAGCACCCCCGGACAGTACGAGCAGTACTTC.

Here the CDR3 reads CASSQDRVNGELFF. The CDR3 nucleotides are TGTGCCAGCAGCCAGGACAGGGTCAACGGGGAGCTGTTTTTT. The chain carries TRBV11-1 and TRBJ2-2; 8 bases line up with TRBD1. CDR1 and CDR2 (germline): SGHAT, FQDESV (reference sequence). J lost 7 bases, V lost 5 bases, and 6 bases had no gene match. The CDR3 consists of 14 residues.

The CDR3 is CASSQVRDNYNEQFF. Written as DNA, the CDR3 is TGCGCCAGCAGCCAAGTCCGGGATAACTACAATGAGCAGTTCTTC. The chain uses TRBV4-1 and TRBJ2-1, with D perhaps matching TRBD2 (5 bases). The germline V gene encodes CDR1 MGHRA and CDR2 YSYEKL. V gave up 1 base and J gave up 3 bases, with 10 bases separating them. CDR3 size: 15 residues.

The V gene is TRBV29-1, the J gene TRBJ1-4, with a possible D match to TRBD1 (6 bases). The CDR3 totals 15 residues. CDR1 and CDR2 (germline): SQVTM, ANQGSEA. The V end lost 4 bases, the J end lost 7 bases, and 19 bases lay between the germline ends. DNA of the CDR3: TGCAGCGTTGGACCACAGGGCTGGGAGTCTGAAAAACTGTTTTTT. Protein: CSVGPQGWESEKLFF. The entire variable domain, with the rest obtained from reference TRBV29-1 and TRBJ1-4, is as follows: SAVISQKPSRDICQRGTSLTIQCQVDSQVTMMFWYRQQPGQSLTLIATANQGSEATYESGFVIDKFPISRPNLTFSTLTVSNMSPEDSSIYLCSVGPQGWESEKLFFGSGTQLSVL.

This clone was picked up a small number of times. One end of the junction is discordant with germline, which a read error may explain. The genes are TRBV7-9 and TRBJ2-1, with TRBD1 matching over 7 bases. CDR1 and CDR2 from the germline V gene are SEHNR and FQNEAQ (reference sequence). The CDR3 is 14 residues long. The CDR3 region is CSSSSGQDPNEQFF. As DNA, the CDR3 is TGTTCCAGCAGCTCCGGACAGGATCCCAATGAGCAGTTCTTC.

The J gene is TRBJ1-4, the V gene TRBV10-3; D is possibly TRBD1 (6 bases). Trimming cost V 10 bases and J 7 bases, with 22 bases left between them. Per germline, CDR1 ENHRY and CDR2 SYGVKD. This CDR3 comprises 15 residues. The CDR3 here is CATTSDGGFGEKLFF. Written as DNA, the CDR3 is TGTGCCACCACATCTGATGGGGGCTTCGGTGAAAAACTGTTTTTT.

This clone was picked up a small number of times. CDR3 amino acids: CASSANYGENTEAFF. CDR3 bases: TGTGCCAGCAGCGCAAATTACGGAGAGAACACTGAAGCTTTCTTT. The chain employs TRBV5-6 and TRBJ1-1; D remains unclear. Germline V lookup: CDR1 SGHDT, CDR2 YYEEEE. The CDR3 loop spans 15 amino acids. Trimming cost V 4 bases and J 1 base, with 14 bases left between them.

The gene calls are TRBV27 and TRBJ2-2; the match to TRBD2 covers 10 bases. The CDR3 spans 16 residues. Germline CDR1 reads MNHEY; CDR2 reads SMNVEV (reference sequence). V lost 2 bases to trimming and J lost 4 bases; unmatched junction nucleotides: 4. The CDR3 reads CASSLILAGGTGELFF. DNA for the CDR3: TGTGCCAGCAGTTTAATCTTAGCGGGGGGCACCGGGGAGCTGTTTTTT.

This clone was found once. The V gene is TRBV29-1, the J gene TRBJ2-3; possible D gene TRBD1, 6 bases. V was clipped by 3 bases and J by 4 bases, with 17 bases between them. The CDR3 runs to 15 residues. Germline lookup yields CDR1 SQVTM and CDR2 ANQGSEA. Written as DNA, the CDR3 is TGCAGCGTTGACCATCAGGGGTCGGTCGCAGATACGCAGTATTTT. Translation gives CSVDHQGSVADTQYF.

The V call is TRBV25-1, the J call TRBJ2-5; 7 bases align to TRBD1. The length of the CDR3 is 14 residues. The V gene's germline CDR1 is MGHDK and CDR2 SYGVNS. The trim removed 0 bases at V and 5 bases at J, leaving 3 bases unmatched. The CDR3 here is CASSEYRGRETQYF. CDR3 DNA: TGTGCCAGCAGTGAATATAGGGGGCGGGAGACCCAGTACTTC.

The chain combines TRBV7-9 with TRBJ2-1, with 9 bases aligning to TRBD1. Germline values: CDR1 SEHNR, CDR2 FQNEAQ (reference sequence). This CDR3 is built from 19 residues. The trim removed 6 bases at V and 7 bases at J, leaving 22 bases unmatched. This CDR3 reads CASSPPPGDRAREANEQFF. The DNA of the CDR3 is TGTGCCAGCAGTCCTCCTCCTGGGGACAGGGCCCGAGAGGCGAATGAGCAGTTCTTC.

This sequence joins TRBV18 and TRBJ1-1; D not resolved. This CDR3 comprises 16 residues. Germline lookup yields CDR1 KGHSH and CDR2 LQKENI. V lost 3 bases, J lost 0 bases, and 14 bases lay in between. The CDR3 DNA follows: TGTGCCAGCTCACCCCGAGTAGCGAACCTGAACACTGAAGCTTTCTTT. Amino acids: CASSPRVANLNTEAFF.

This chain uses TRBV7-9 with TRBJ2-3, with TRBD1 matching over 8 bases. The CDR3 is 13 residues long. V was pared by 6 bases and J by 6 bases, with 5 bases of the junction left unmatched. Germline lookup yields CDR1 SEHNR and CDR2 FQNEAQ (reference sequence). CDR3 DNA: TGTGCCAGCAGGACAGGGGTGGGGGATACGCAGTATTTT. Translated, it gives CASRTGVGDTQYF.

This sequence joins TRBV25-1 and TRBJ2-7; the D is unclear. Trimming cost V 3 bases and J 5 bases, with 14 bases left between them. The CDR3 covers 14 residues. CDR1 is MGHDK, CDR2 SYGVNS, per germline. The CDR3 protein is CASSEVGQGHEQYF. CDR3 DNA: TGTGCCAGCAGTGAGGTTGGGCAAGGTCACGAGCAGTACTTC.

This clone appeared many times. The chain couples TRBV30 to TRBJ2-7; 11 nucleotides agree with TRBD2. Per germline, CDR1 GTSNPN and CDR2 SVGIG (reference sequence). The CDR3 runs to 14 residues. The V segment lost 0 bases and the J segment 5 bases; nucleotides outside the gene matches: 3. CDR3 in DNA: TGTGCCTGGAGTGTACTAGCGGGAGATAACGAGCAGTACTTC. Protein: CAWSVLAGDNEQYF.

The chain joins TRBV2 to TRBJ1-2; tentatively, D is TRBD1 (6 bases). The CDR3 sequence is 12 residues long. Germline V CDR1 and CDR2: SNHLY, FYNNEI. Trimming took 9 bases from V and 0 from J, leaving 8 bases between them. The CDR3 coding sequence is TGTGCCAGACAGGGAACTAACTATGGCTACACCTTC. Protein sequence: CARQGTNYGYTF.

A few counts support this clone. The chain couples TRBV9 to TRBJ2-1; TRBD2 matches 9 bases. Trimming took 4 bases from V and 7 from J; bases not matched to a gene: 18. CDR3 length: 18 residues. Germline lookup yields CDR1 SGDLS and CDR2 YYNGEE. The CDR3 is CASSPEWSSGGVKNEQFF. The CDR3 DNA reads as TGTGCCAGCAGCCCCGAATGGAGTAGCGGGGGTGTGAAAAATGAGCAGTTCTTC.